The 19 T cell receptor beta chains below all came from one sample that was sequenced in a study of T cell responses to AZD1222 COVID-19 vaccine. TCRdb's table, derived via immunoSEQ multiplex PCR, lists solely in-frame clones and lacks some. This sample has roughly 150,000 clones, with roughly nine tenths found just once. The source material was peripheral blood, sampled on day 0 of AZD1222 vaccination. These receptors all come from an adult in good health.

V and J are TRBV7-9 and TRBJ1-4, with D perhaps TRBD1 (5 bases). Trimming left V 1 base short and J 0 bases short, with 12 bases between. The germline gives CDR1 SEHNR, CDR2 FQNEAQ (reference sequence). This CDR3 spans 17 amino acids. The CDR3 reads CASSLGGTAATNEKLFF. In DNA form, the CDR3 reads TGTGCCAGCAGCTTAGGGGGGACCGCAGCAACTAATGAAAAACTGTTTTTT.

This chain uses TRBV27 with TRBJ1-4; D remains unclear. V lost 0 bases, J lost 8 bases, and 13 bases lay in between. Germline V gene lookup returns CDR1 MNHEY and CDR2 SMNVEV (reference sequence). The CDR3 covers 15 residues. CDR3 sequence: CASSLSTVPWEKLFF. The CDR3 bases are TGTGCCAGCAGTTTATCCACAGTCCCTTGGGAAAAACTGTTTTTT.

DNA of the CDR3: TGTGCCAGCAGCCCGGGGGGGACAGACACCTACGAGCAGTACTTC. Amino acid sequence: CASSPGGTDTYEQYF. The chain carries TRBV11-3 and TRBJ2-7; tentatively, D is TRBD2 (8 bases). The CDR3 spans 15 residues. Germline loops: CDR1 SGHNT, CDR2 YENEEA. V was cut by 5 bases and J by 2 bases, with 16 bases left in between.

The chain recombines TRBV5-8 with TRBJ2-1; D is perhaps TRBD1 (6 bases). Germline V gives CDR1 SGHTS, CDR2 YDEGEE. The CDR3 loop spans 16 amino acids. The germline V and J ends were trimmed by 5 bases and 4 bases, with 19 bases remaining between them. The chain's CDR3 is CASSNDRLDWYNEQFF. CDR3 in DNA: TGTGCCAGCAGTAATGACAGGTTGGATTGGTACAATGAGCAGTTCTTC. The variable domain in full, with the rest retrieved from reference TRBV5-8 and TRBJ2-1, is EAGVTQSPTHLIKTRGQQATLRCSPISGHTSVYWYQQALGLGLQFLLWYDEGEERNRGNFPPRFSGRQFPNYSSELNVNALELEDSALYLCASSNDRLDWYNEQFFGPGTRLTVL.

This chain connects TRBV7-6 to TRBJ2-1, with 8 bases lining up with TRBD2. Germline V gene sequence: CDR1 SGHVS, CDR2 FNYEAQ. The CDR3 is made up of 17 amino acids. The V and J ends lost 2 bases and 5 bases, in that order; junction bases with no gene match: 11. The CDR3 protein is CASSLTVTGGPHNEQFF. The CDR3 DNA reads TGTGCCAGCAGCTTAACCGTAACGGGAGGGCCGCACAATGAGCAGTTCTTC.

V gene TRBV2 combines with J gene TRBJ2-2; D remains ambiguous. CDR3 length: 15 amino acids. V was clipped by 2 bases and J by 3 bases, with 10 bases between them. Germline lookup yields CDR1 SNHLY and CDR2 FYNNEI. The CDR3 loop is CASSEKGRDTGELFF. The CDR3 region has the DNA TGTGCCAGCAGTGAAAAGGGTCGGGACACCGGGGAGCTGTTTTTT.

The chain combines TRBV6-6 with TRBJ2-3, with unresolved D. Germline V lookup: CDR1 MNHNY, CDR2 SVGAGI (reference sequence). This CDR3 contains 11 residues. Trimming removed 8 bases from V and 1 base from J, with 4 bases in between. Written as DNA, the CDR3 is TGTGCCAGCGACCGCACAGATACGCAGTATTTT. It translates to CASDRTDTQYF.

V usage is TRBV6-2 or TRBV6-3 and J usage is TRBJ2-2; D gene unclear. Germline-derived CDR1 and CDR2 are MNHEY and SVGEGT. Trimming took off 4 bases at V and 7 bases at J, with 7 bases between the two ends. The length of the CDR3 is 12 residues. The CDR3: CASSSVDGELFF. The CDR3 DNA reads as TGTGCCAGCAGTTCAGTGGACGGGGAGCTGTTTTTT.

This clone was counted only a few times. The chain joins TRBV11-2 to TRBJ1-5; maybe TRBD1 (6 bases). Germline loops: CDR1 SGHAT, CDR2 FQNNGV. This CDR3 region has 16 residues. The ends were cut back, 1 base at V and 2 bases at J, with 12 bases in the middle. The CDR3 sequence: CASSLGTGSGNQPQHF. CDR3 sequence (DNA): TGTGCCAGCAGCTTAGGTACAGGGAGCGGCAATCAGCCCCAGCATTTT. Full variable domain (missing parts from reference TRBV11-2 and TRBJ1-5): EAGVAQSPRYKIIEKRQSVAFWCNPISGHATLYWYQQILGQGPKLLIQFQNNGVVDDSQLPKDRFSAERLKGVDSTLKIQPAKLEDSAVYLCASSLGTGSGNQPQHFGDGTRLSIL.

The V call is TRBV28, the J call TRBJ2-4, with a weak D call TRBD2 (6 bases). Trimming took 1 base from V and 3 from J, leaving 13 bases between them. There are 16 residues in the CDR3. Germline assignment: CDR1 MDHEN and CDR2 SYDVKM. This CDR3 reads CASSLLGGVGKNIQYF. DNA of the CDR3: TGTGCCAGCAGTTTATTGGGGGGTGTAGGCAAAAACATTCAGTACTTC.

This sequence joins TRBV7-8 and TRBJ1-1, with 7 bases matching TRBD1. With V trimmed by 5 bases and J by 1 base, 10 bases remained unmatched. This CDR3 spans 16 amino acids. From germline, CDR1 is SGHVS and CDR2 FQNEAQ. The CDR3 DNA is TGTGCCAGCAGCCAACAAAGGGGGACAGCGAACACTGAAGCTTTCTTT. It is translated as CASSQQRGTANTEAFF.

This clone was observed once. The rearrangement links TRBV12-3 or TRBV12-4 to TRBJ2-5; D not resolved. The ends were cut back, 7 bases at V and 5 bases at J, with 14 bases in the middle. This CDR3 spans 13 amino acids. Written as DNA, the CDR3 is TGTGCCAGCACCGAATACAAGGGCGAGACCCAGTACTTC. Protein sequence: CASTEYKGETQYF.

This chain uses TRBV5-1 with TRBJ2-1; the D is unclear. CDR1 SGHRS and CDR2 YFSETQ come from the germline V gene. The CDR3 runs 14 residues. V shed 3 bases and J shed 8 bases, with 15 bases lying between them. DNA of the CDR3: TGCGCCAGCAGCTCTGGCCCCGAAAAGGATGAGCAGTTCTTC. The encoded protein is CASSSGPEKDEQFF.

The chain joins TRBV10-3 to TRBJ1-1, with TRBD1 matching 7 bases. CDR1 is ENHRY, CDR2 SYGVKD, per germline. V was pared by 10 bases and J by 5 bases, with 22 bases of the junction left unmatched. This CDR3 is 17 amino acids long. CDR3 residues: CATSLAVLTGSNTEAFF. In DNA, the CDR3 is TGTGCCACGTCCTTGGCAGTTCTGACAGGGTCTAATACTGAAGCTTTCTTT.

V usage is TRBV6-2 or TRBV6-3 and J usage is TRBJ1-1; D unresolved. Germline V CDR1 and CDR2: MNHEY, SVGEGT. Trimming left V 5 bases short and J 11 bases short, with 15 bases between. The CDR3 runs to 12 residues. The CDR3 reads CASSADQLGAFF. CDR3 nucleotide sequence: TGTGCCAGCAGTGCGGACCAGCTTGGGGCTTTCTTT.

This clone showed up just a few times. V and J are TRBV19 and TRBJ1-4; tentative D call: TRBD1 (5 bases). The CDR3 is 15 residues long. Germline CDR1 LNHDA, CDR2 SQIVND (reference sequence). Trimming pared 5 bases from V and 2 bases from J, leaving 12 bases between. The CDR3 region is CASSAGWRTNEKLFF. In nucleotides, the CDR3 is TGTGCCAGTAGTGCAGGGTGGAGGACTAATGAAAAACTGTTTTTT.

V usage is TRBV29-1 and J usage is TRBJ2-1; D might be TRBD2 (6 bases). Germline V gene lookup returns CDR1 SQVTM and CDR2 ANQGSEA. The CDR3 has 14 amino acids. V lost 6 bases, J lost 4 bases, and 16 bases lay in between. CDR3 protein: CSVGGGLEYNEQFF. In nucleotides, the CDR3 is TGCAGCGTGGGGGGAGGACTTGAGTACAATGAGCAGTTCTTC.

The CDR3 DNA reads as TGTGCCAGCAGTGCCGGGACAGGGCTTAACTATGGCTACACCTTC. Translating gives CASSAGTGLNYGYTF. The gene calls are TRBV27 and TRBJ1-2; 9 bases are a match to TRBD1. V shed 5 bases and J 1 base; nucleotides not matched to a gene: 5. Germline lookup yields CDR1 MNHEY and CDR2 SMNVEV (reference sequence). The CDR3 is made up of 15 amino acids.

The CDR3 sequence is CASSFGGSGTDTQYF. The CDR3 DNA reads as TGTGCCAGCAGTTTTGGCGGGAGTGGAACAGATACGCAGTATTTT. The chain carries TRBV28 and TRBJ2-3; 7 bases fit TRBD2. V dropped 3 bases and J dropped 3; count of bases not matched to a gene: 6. Germline V gene data show CDR1 as MDHEN and CDR2 as SYDVKM. CDR3 size: 15 residues.